This TCR beta chain is from a study of cytomegalovirus exposure and HLA in healthy donors. Study-wide results and limits: After further analysis at a later stage, 15,000 to 20,000 TCR beta sequences were associated with HLA alleles at 0.05 false discovery rate. Compared with the roughly 700-donor mean, an Asian-associated ancestry cluster reportedly had fewer N-insertions, according to a later analysis. Presence/absence analyses took donor sequencing depth as roughly uniform.

PCR involved 60 Vbeta and 13 Jbeta primers. The table came from immunoSEQ multiplex PCR; TCRdb's copy has only in-frame clones and leaves some out. The sample carries about 120,000 clones, 75% recorded once. While unrecorded immune exposures were likely, the donors were nominally healthy when sampled. Trimming stripped 5 bases from V and 2 bases from J, with 6 bases between. The CDR3 has 12 residues. Germline CDR1 reads MDHEN; CDR2 reads SYDVKM. With regard to this clone: Its specificity is not known.

This receptor was taken from a woman aged 40 to 50 in good health and CMV-seropositive. V gene TRBV28 combines with J gene TRBJ1-1; D ambiguous. Sample: PBMCs. As DNA, the CDR3 is TGTGCCAGCAGTCAGATCAACACTGAAGCTTTCTTT. This sequence encodes CASSQINTEAFF. The full variable domain, with the rest looked up from reference TRBV28 and TRBJ1-1, is DVKVTQSSRYLVKRTGEKVFLECVQDMDHENMFWYRQDPGLGLRLIYFSYDVKMKEKGDIPEGYSVSREKKERFSLILESASTNQTSMYLCASSQINTEAFFGQGTRLTVV.